A single sample is the source of the 30 T cell receptor beta chains below, sequenced in a study of blood T cells in healthy people across ages. PCR was performed a second time for about 7 to 11 cycles using a sample-barcoded 5' primer and a J-beta primer mix. MiXCR, run by TCRdb on the 5' RACE reads, gives a single entry per CDR3 protein. The sample holds about 1,800,000 distinct CDR3 sequences, over 25% seen once. The sequenced sample consisted of blood. The receptors come from a woman between 25 and 40 years old in good health.

The gene calls are TRBV3-1 and TRBJ1-6; D gene uncertain. Germline V lookup: CDR1 LGHDT, CDR2 YNNKEL (reference sequence). The CDR3 length is 11 residues. V lost 1 base and J 12 bases, leaving 4 bases between the germline ends. CDR3 residues: CASSQGGPLHF. The CDR3 bases are TGTGCCAGCAGCCAAGGGGGACCCCTCCACTTT.

The chain links TRBV20-1 to TRBJ2-5; the match to TRBD2 covers 7 bases. The CDR3 covers 14 residues. Germline trimming cut 1 base from V and 2 bases from J; bases unmatched to any gene: 4. The germline gives CDR1 DFQATT, CDR2 SNEGSKA (reference sequence). CDR3 nucleotides: TGCAGTGCTAGAGCGTCTAGCGGACAAGAGACCCAGTACTTC. Its translation: CSARASSGQETQYF.

The J gene is TRBJ1-1, the V gene TRBV7-9; no firm D call. V lost 4 bases, J lost 7 bases, and 7 bases lay in between. CDR3 length equals 11 residues. Germline loops: CDR1 SEHNR, CDR2 FQNEAQ (reference sequence). The CDR3 sequence: CASSSYLEAFF. CDR3 sequence (DNA): TGTGCCAGCAGCTCCTACCTTGAAGCTTTCTTT.

The chain couples TRBV20-1 to TRBJ2-2; weak D call: TRBD2 (7 bases). V was cut by 2 bases and J by 4 bases, with 14 bases left in between. The germline V gene has CDR1 DFQATT and CDR2 SNEGSKA (reference sequence). The CDR3 sequence is 15 residues long. The CDR3 here is CSARSGGPRTGELFF. In DNA, the CDR3 is TGCAGTGCTAGATCCGGGGGGCCGCGCACCGGGGAGCTGTTTTTT.

This clonotype was detected many times. The rearrangement uses TRBV6-6 and TRBJ2-3; tentatively, D is TRBD2 (5 bases). The CDR3 contains 14 residues. The V and J ends lost 2 bases and 1 base respectively, with 7 bases between them. Germline lookup yields CDR1 MNHNY and CDR2 SVGAGI (reference sequence). The CDR3 reads CASSYHSGTDTQYF. The CDR3 DNA reads TGTGCCAGCAGTTACCATAGCGGCACAGATACGCAGTATTTT.

J is TRBJ2-1 and V is TRBV6-5; 9 nucleotides line up with TRBD2. Germline V CDR1 and CDR2: MNHEY, SVGAGI. The CDR3 is made up of 16 amino acids. V was clipped by 5 bases and J by 7 bases; unmatched bases: 12. DNA for the CDR3: TGTGCCAGCAGTCCCCCCCTAGCGGGGAGGTATAATGAGCAGTTCTTC. It encodes CASSPPLAGRYNEQFF.

This clonotype has at least ten counts. This rearrangement joins TRBV28 to TRBJ2-7; D uncertain. This CDR3 comprises 11 residues. V lost 5 bases to trimming and J lost 6 bases, with 8 bases between them. Germline CDR1 reads MDHEN; CDR2 reads SYDVKM. The CDR3 sequence: CASSGPLEQYF. DNA of the CDR3: TGTGCCAGCAGTGGGCCTCTCGAGCAGTACTTC.

The rearrangement joins TRBV4-3 to TRBJ2-2, with D perhaps assigned TRBD1 or TRBD2 (5 bases each). V lost 3 bases, J lost 4 bases, and 18 bases lay in between. The CDR3 runs 17 residues. Germline V lookup: CDR1 LGHNA, CDR2 YSLEER. CDR3 loop: CASSHSGTGTSTGELFF. The CDR3 DNA is TGCGCCAGCAGCCATTCCGGGACCGGAACATCCACCGGGGAGCTGTTTTTT.

This chain joins TRBV7-9 and TRBJ2-7; 9 bases line up with TRBD2. Germline lookup yields CDR1 SEHNR and CDR2 FQNEAQ (reference sequence). Trimming at V came to 5 bases and at J to 3 bases, leaving 8 bases not matched to a gene. The CDR3 covers 15 residues. The chain's CDR3 is CASSHPTSGNYEQYF. The CDR3, as DNA: TGTGCCAGCAGCCACCCGACTAGCGGAAACTACGAGCAGTACTTC. Supplemented by reference TRBV7-9 and TRBJ2-7, the full variable domain reads DTGVSQNPRHKITKRGQNVTFRCDPISEHNRLYWYRQTLGQGPEFLTYFQNEAQLEKSRLLSDRFSAERPKGSFSTLEIQRTEQGDSAMYLCASSHPTSGNYEQYFGPGTRLTVT.

The table lists this clonotype with a few counts. V gene TRBV5-1 combines with J gene TRBJ1-1; 8 positions agree with TRBD1. Germline V gene lookup returns CDR1 SGHRS and CDR2 YFSETQ. This CDR3 has 14 amino acids. Losses at the gene ends were 4 bases for V and 11 bases for J; bases not matched to a gene: 13. In nucleotides, the CDR3 is TGCGCCAGCAGCCCAGACTCAGGGGGCGAAACCGCTTTCTTT. This encodes CASSPDSGGETAFF.

Details on this clonotype: One end of the junction does not line up with germline, which may come from a read error. V and J are TRBV12-3 or TRBV12-4 and TRBJ2-1, with D perhaps matching TRBD1 (5 bases). This CDR3 has 13 residues. In nucleotides, the CDR3 is TGTGCCAGCGGGGCCCAAAGTTACAATGGGCAGTTCTTC. Amino acids: CASGAQSYNGQFF.

This clonotype has ten or more counts. J is TRBJ2-3 and V is TRBV2; D call uncertain. V lost 6 bases to trimming and J lost 2 bases, with 9 bases between them. Germline values: CDR1 SNHLY, CDR2 FYNNEI. The CDR3 has 13 residues. In nucleotides, the CDR3 is TGTGCCAGCAGCGTTTCGGACACAGATACGCAGTATTTT. Its protein product is CASSVSDTDTQYF.

The chain combines TRBV5-1 with TRBJ1-2; 7 nucleotides agree with TRBD1. The CDR3 length is 14 residues. J lost 6 bases, V lost 3 bases, and 8 bases had no gene match. From germline, CDR1 is SGHRS and CDR2 YFSETQ. The CDR3 DNA reads TGCGCCAGCAGCTCATCGGGACAGACGGATGGCTACACCTTC. This codes for CASSSSGQTDGYTF.

The V gene is TRBV2, the J gene TRBJ1-1, with unresolved D. This CDR3 is built from 12 residues. V gave up 7 bases and J gave up 10 bases, with 16 bases separating them. Germline assignment: CDR1 SNHLY and CDR2 FYNNEI. This CDR3 reads CASIDGLLAAFF. The CDR3 DNA follows: TGTGCCAGCATAGACGGGCTATTGGCAGCTTTCTTT.

This clonotype was seen many times. The chain recombines TRBV5-1 with TRBJ2-3, with TRBD2 matching over 8 bases. V was clipped by 0 bases and J by 1 base; unmatched bases: 10. The CDR3 is 18 residues long. In germline, CDR1 is SGHRS, CDR2 YFSETQ. The DNA for the CDR3 is TGCGCCAGCAGCTTGGCCGCACTAGCGGCCGTGGGCACAGATACGCAGTATTTT. It specifies CASSLAALAAVGTDTQYF.

This clonotype was seen a handful of times. The V call is TRBV5-1, the J call TRBJ1-6, with D hard to call. CDR3 length equals 15 residues. In germline, CDR1 is SGHRS, CDR2 YFSETQ. Trimming left V 6 bases short and J 3 bases short, with 13 bases between. DNA of the CDR3: TGCGCCAGCAAGGACGGACCAGACTATAATTCACCCCTCCACTTT. Translating gives CASKDGPDYNSPLHF.

This clonotype appeared a few times. The CDR3 bases are TGCGCCAGCAGCGGGACTAGCGGGGGGGGTCAAGAGACCCAGTACTTC. Translated: CASSGTSGGGQETQYF. The chain has TRBV5-1 and TRBJ2-5; 16 bases match TRBD2. The V gene end was trimmed by 4 bases and the J gene end by 2 bases; junction bases not matched to a gene: 2. Germline assignment: CDR1 SGHRS and CDR2 YFSETQ. The CDR3 sequence is 16 residues long.

This clonotype has more than one count but fewer than ten. This chain connects TRBV5-1 to TRBJ2-7; TRBD1 aligns across 7 bases. Germline-derived CDR1 and CDR2 are SGHRS and YFSETQ. The V and J ends lost 4 bases and 7 bases, in that order; junction bases with no gene match: 14. This CDR3 is built from 15 residues. The DNA of the CDR3 is TGCGCCAGCAGCCCAACAGGGGTACCCTCTGGGGAGCAGTACTTC. Its protein is CASSPTGVPSGEQYF.

This clonotype has a count of ten or more. The V and J genes are TRBV13 and TRBJ2-7; D possibly corresponds to TRBD2 (6 bases). Germline CDR1 PRHDT, CDR2 FYEKMQ (reference sequence). Trimming took 5 bases from V and 7 from J, leaving 15 bases between them. The CDR3 loop spans 13 amino acids. The CDR3 sequence: CASSPRTISEQYF. The DNA for the CDR3 is TGTGCCAGCAGCCCCCGGACTATATCTGAGCAGTACTTC.

This chain joins TRBV7-9 and TRBJ1-2, with 8 bases aligning to TRBD1. The CDR3 runs to 16 residues. The V gene's germline CDR1 is SEHNR and CDR2 FQNEAQ (reference sequence). The trim removed 5 bases at V and 1 base at J, leaving 9 bases unmatched. In nucleotides, the CDR3 is TGTGCCAGCAGCCCCGGACAGGGTTTGTTTAACTATGGCTACACCTTC. Translated: CASSPGQGLFNYGYTF.

The rearrangement joins TRBV29-1 to TRBJ2-4; no clear D. The end of the DNA is better explained by TRBJ2-7, so the J call may be wrong. The CDR3 loop spans 13 amino acids. CDR1 and CDR2 from the germline V gene are SQVTM and ANQGSEA. The CDR3 loop is CSVRNSLIYEQYF. CDR3 bases: TGCAGCGTTAGGAACAGCCTAATCTACGAGCAGTACTTC.

This clonotype was seen once. The chain uses TRBV10-3 and TRBJ2-1; either TRBD1 or TRBD2 may fit D (7 bases each). CDR1 is ENHRY and CDR2 is SYGVKD in the germline V gene. The length of the CDR3 is 17 residues. The V end lost 7 bases, the J end lost 1 base, and 20 bases lay between the germline ends. CDR3 bases: TGTGCCATCAAAGGCCCGCAGGGGGAGGGGTCCTACAATGAGCAGTTCTTC. Residues: CAIKGPQGEGSYNEQFF.

The rearrangement joins TRBV29-1 to TRBJ2-7; D gene unclear. The germline CDR1 and CDR2 sequences are SQVTM and ANQGSEA. Trimming shortened V by 4 bases and J by 0 bases, and 13 bases separated the two germline ends. The CDR3 is 14 amino acids. Here the CDR3 DNA reads TGCAGCGTTGGGGTACAGCTTGGCTCCTACGAGCAGTACTTC. Translated, it gives CSVGVQLGSYEQYF.

There are a few counts of this clonotype. The genes are TRBV5-4 and TRBJ2-1; 9 bases agree with TRBD2. Germline-derived CDR1 and CDR2 are SGHNT and YYREEE (reference sequence). CDR3 size: 15 residues. V lost 4 bases and J lost 6; bases outside the gene matches: 8. CDR3 residues: CASSLAGGRFNEQFF. The DNA for the CDR3 is TGTGCCAGCAGCCTCGCGGGGGGGCGGTTCAATGAGCAGTTCTTC.

V gene TRBV2 combines with J gene TRBJ2-3; weak D call: TRBD1 (5 bases). V shed 3 bases and J shed 5 bases, with 9 bases lying between them. CDR3 length: 13 residues. Germline V CDR1 and CDR2: SNHLY, FYNNEI. CDR3 in amino acids: CASSDNRGDTQYF. CDR3 DNA: TGTGCCAGCAGTGACAATAGGGGAGATACGCAGTATTTT.

This clonotype showed up many times. The chain has TRBV7-9 and TRBJ2-5; D gene uncertain. CDR1 SEHNR and CDR2 FQNEAQ come from the germline V gene (reference sequence). The CDR3 has 13 residues. V lost 2 bases and J lost 5, with 9 bases in between. The CDR3 nucleotides read TGTGCCAGCAGCTTAATAATGTCGGAGACCCAGTACTTC. Its protein product is CASSLIMSETQYF. Using reference TRBV7-9 and TRBJ2-5 for the parts outside the CDR3, the full variable domain is DTGVSQNPRHKITKRGQNVTFRCDPISEHNRLYWYRQTLGQGPEFLTYFQNEAQLEKSRLLSDRFSAERPKGSFSTLEIQRTEQGDSAMYLCASSLIMSETQYFGPGTRLLVL.

This clonotype turned up a few times. The rearrangement links TRBV2 to TRBJ2-7, with 8 bases matching TRBD1. The CDR3 loop spans 21 amino acids. The trim removed 6 bases at V and 3 bases at J, leaving 28 bases unmatched. Germline loops: CDR1 SNHLY, CDR2 FYNNEI. CDR3 DNA: TGTGCCAGCAGCGGGTCCGGAAGACAGGGGCTAAGATCCCTCTTTAACTACGAGCAGTACTTC. Protein sequence: CASSGSGRQGLRSLFNYEQYF.

In regard to this clonotype: It is likely a read error, because the conserved phenylalanine at the end of the CDR3 is missing. The V call is TRBV20-1, the J call TRBJ2-7; TRBD2 matches at 7 bases. V gave up 6 bases and J gave up 5 bases; unmatched junction bases: 13. The CDR3 length is 14 residues. Germline lookup yields CDR1 DFQATT and CDR2 SNEGSKA (reference sequence). The CDR3 DNA sequence: TGCAGTGCATGGACTAGGACCGGAATCCACGAGCAGTACTTA. Translated: CSAWTRTGIHEQYL.

This rearrangement joins TRBV2 to TRBJ1-5, with D possibly TRBD1 on 6 matching bases. V shed 7 bases and J shed 4 bases, with 14 bases lying between them. This CDR3 contains 14 residues. Looked up from germline, CDR1 is SNHLY and CDR2 is FYNNEI. The CDR3 DNA is TGTGCCAGCACCCTCAAGGGGGGAAATCAGCCCCAGCATTTT. It codes for CASTLKGGNQPQHF.

This clonotype was picked up one time. The rearrangement links TRBV11-2 to TRBJ2-1; 7 bases are shared with TRBD2. Judging by the DNA end, TRBJ2-7 fits better; the J call may be wrong. CDR1 and CDR2 from the germline V gene are SGHAT and FQNNGV. This CDR3 has 15 residues. This CDR3 reads CASSLEGAGSHEQYF. Here the CDR3 DNA reads TGTGCCAGCAGCTTAGAAGGAGCGGGGTCCCACGAGCAGTACTTC.